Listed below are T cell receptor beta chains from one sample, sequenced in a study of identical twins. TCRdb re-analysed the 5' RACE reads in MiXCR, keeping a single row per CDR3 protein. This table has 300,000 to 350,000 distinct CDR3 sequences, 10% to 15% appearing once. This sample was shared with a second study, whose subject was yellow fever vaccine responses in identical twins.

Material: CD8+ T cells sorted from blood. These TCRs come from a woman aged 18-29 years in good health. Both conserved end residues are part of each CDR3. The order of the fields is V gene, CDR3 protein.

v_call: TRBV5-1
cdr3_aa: CASSLGSGAHTEAFF

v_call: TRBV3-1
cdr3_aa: CASSQDSQPQHF

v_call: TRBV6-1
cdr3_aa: CASSQFSSGPSTDTQYF

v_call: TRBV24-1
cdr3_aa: CATSDPLAGRTEQFF

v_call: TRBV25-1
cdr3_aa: CASSPGGADTEAFF

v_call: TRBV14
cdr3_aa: CASSANPPYRDILNPGANVLTF

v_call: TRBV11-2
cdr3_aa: CASSLGGLDYGYTF

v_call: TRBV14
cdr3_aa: CASSQFVAGGIYNEQFF

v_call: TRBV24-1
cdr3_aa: CATSGQGRNEQFF

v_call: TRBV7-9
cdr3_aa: CASSSSVGSYEQYF

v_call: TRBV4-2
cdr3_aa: CASSQTSGPLSEQYF

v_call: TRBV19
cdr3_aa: CASSIGVSGHNEQFF

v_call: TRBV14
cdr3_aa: CASSQPSLERGGPNEQFF

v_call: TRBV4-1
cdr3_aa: CASSTGTHIGELFF

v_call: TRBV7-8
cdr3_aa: CASSLGGGQGSDTQYF

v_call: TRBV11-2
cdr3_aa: CASRTPGQGRNYGYTF

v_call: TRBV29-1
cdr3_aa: CSVEDRETYEQYF

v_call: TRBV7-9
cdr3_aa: CASSFPPTYEQYF

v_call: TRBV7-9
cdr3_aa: CASSTEGRNTEAFF

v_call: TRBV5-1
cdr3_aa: CASSSRGAGYTGELFF